This is a list of T cell receptor beta chains from one sample in a study of blood T cell repertoires in COVID-19. The table came from immunoSEQ multiplex PCR; TCRdb's copy has only in-frame clones and leaves some out. Here the sample spans approximately 78,000 clones, 88% being singletons. Sequenced sample: peripheral blood. The receptors were gathered from a man aged 50-60 years with acute or convalescent COVID-19. Both conserved end residues are part of each CDR3. D genes are given only for firm matches. Only some rows state a clone size, as once, few, many or a class for expanded clones.

size,V,D,J,CDR3,DNA
once,TRBV11-2,.,TRBJ2-2,CASSLRGGTGELFF,TGTGCCAGCAGCCTCAGGGGCGGAACCGGGGAGCTGTTTTTT
.,TRBV10-3,.,TRBJ2-4,CAISDSGLAKNIQYF,TGTGCCATCAGTGATAGTGGACTAGCCAAAAACATTCAGTACTTC
.,TRBV6-5,TRBD1,TRBJ2-1,CASSYSQGENEQFF,TGTGCCAGCAGTTACTCCCAGGGGGAGAATGAGCAGTTCTTC
.,TRBV14,.,TRBJ1-1,CASSAGVNTEAFF,TGTGCCAGCAGCGCGGGGGTGAACACTGAAGCTTTCTTT
.,TRBV7-2,.,TRBJ2-7,CASSLVPVSEQYF,TGTGCCAGCAGCTTAGTTCCGGTCTCCGAGCAGTACTTC
.,TRBV27,.,TRBJ2-1,CASRRVGGNEQFF,TGTGCCAGCAGACGGGTAGGGGGAAACGAGCAGTTCTTC
.,TRBV19,TRBD1,TRBJ2-7,CASSPTGNYEQYF,TGTGCCAGTAGCCCGACAGGGAACTACGAGCAGTACTTC
.,TRBV14,.,TRBJ1-1,CASSPNLNTEAFF,TGTGCCAGCTCCCCCAACTTGAACACTGAAGCTTTCTTT
few,TRBV6-6,.,TRBJ2-1,CASSYTRAGGGEQFF,TGTGCCAGCAGTTACACCCGGGCCGGAGGTGGTGAGCAGTTCTTC
.,TRBV7-2,TRBD1,TRBJ2-7,CASSLMGQGRYEQYF,TGTGCCAGCAGCTTAATGGGACAGGGGCGTTACGAGCAGTACTTC
.,TRBV19,.,TRBJ2-3,CASSMMGAGDTQYF,TGTGCCAGTAGTATGATGGGGGCGGGAGATACGCAGTATTTT
.,TRBV29-1,.,TRBJ2-1,CSVVRLYNEQFF,TGCAGCGTTGTTCGACTGTACAATGAGCAGTTCTTC
.,TRBV5-6,TRBD2,TRBJ2-5,CASSLRLAEETQYF,TGTGCCAGCAGCTTGCGACTAGCGGAAGAGACCCAGTACTTC
once,TRBV19,.,TRBJ1-1,CASSIVSGARTEAFF,TGTGCCAGTAGTATAGTTTCTGGGGCTAGGACTGAAGCTTTCTTT
.,TRBV5-1,TRBD2,TRBJ2-7,CASSLRAGGAYEQYF,TGCGCCAGCAGCTTGAGGGCCGGGGGGGCCTACGAGCAGTACTTC
.,TRBV5-1,TRBD1,TRBJ1-5,CASSVGTDNQPQHF,TGCGCCAGCAGCGTAGGGACAGACAATCAGCCCCAGCATTTT
.,TRBV30,TRBD1,TRBJ2-1,CAWNRDRQTEQFF,TGTGCCTGGAACCGGGACAGGCAGACTGAGCAGTTCTTC
.,TRBV2,.,TRBJ2-2,CASSGRGGSLPGELFF,TGTGCCAGCAGTGGTCGTGGAGGGAGCCTCCCCGGGGAGCTGTTTTTT
.,TRBV5-1,.,TRBJ2-3,CASSWGRLSTDTQYF,TGCGCCAGCAGCTGGGGGCGGCTAAGCACAGATACGCAGTATTTT
.,TRBV2,.,TRBJ1-2,CASSGTAIGYTF,TGTGCCAGCAGTGGAACAGCCATTGGCTACACCTTC
.,TRBV7-2,TRBD2,TRBJ2-1,CASSPPGLVSEQFF,TGTGCCAGCAGCCCACCGGGACTAGTAAGTGAGCAGTTCTTC
few,TRBV6-4,.,TRBJ1-6,CASSDLHRADSPLHF,TGTGCCAGCAGTGACCTCCACAGGGCCGATTCACCCCTCCACTTT
.,TRBV10-3,.,TRBJ1-1,CAISEGGGGLTEAFF,TGTGCCATCAGTGAGGGAGGCGGGGGGCTCACTGAAGCTTTCTTT
once,TRBV6-5,.,TRBJ2-5,CASSYSSPMETQYF,TGTGCCAGCAGTTATAGTTCCCCCATGGAGACCCAGTACTTC
.,TRBV7-3,TRBD1,TRBJ2-2,CASSWGQGDTGELFF,TGTGCCAGCAGCTGGGGACAGGGGGACACCGGGGAGCTGTTTTTT
.,TRBV6-6,TRBD1,TRBJ1-5,CASSFLTGTGGVNKNQPQHF,TGTGCCAGCAGCTTTCTAACCGGGACAGGGGGGGTTAATAAGAATCAGCCCCAGCATTTT
.,TRBV5-1,TRBD1,TRBJ1-5,CASSRDREGPQHF,TGCGCCAGCAGCCGGGACAGGGAGGGGCCCCAGCATTTT
.,TRBV12-3/TRBV12-4,.,TRBJ2-2,CASSFGRELFF,TGTGCCAGCAGTTTTGGCCGGGAGCTGTTTTTT
.,TRBV19,TRBD1,TRBJ1-5,CASSIQGQGGNQPQHF,TGTGCCAGTAGTATACAGGGACAGGGAGGCAATCAGCCCCAGCATTTT
.,TRBV25-1,TRBD2,TRBJ2-2,CASSIQRGANTGELFF,TGTGCCAGCAGCATTCAGCGGGGGGCGAACACCGGGGAGCTGTTTTTT
.,TRBV9,TRBD2,TRBJ2-3,CASSSGLAGEADTQYF,TGTGCCAGCAGCTCGGGACTAGCGGGGGAGGCAGATACGCAGTATTTT
.,TRBV3-1/TRBV3-2,.,TRBJ1-6,CASRSGRAGSPLHF,TGTGCCAGCAGGTCGGGCAGGGCAGGTTCACCCCTCCACTTT
few,TRBV24-1,.,TRBJ1-1,CATSDHAGSQAFF,TGTGCCACCAGTGATCACGCTGGGAGTCAAGCTTTCTTT
.,TRBV5-1,TRBD1,TRBJ2-3,CASSLVGQGYDTQYF,TGCGCCAGCAGCTTGGTGGGACAGGGGTACGATACGCAGTATTTT
.,TRBV7-8,.,TRBJ2-7,CASSLGLPRSSYEQYF,TGTGCCAGCAGCTTAGGGCTGCCCCGGAGCTCCTACGAGCAGTACTTC
.,TRBV5-6,.,TRBJ2-1,CASSLINSYNEQFF,TGTGCCAGCAGCTTGATTAACTCCTACAATGAGCAGTTCTTC
.,TRBV5-1,.,TRBJ1-1,CASSLLGGDTEAFF,TGCGCCAGCAGCTTATTAGGGGGGGACACTGAAGCTTTCTTT
.,TRBV6-5,.,TRBJ1-1,CASSFSEATEAFF,TGTGCCAGCAGTTTCTCGGAGGCCACTGAAGCTTTCTTT
.,TRBV7-2,.,TRBJ2-7,CASSLAGGFIYEQYF,TGTGCCAGCAGCTTAGCTGGAGGGTTTATCTACGAGCAGTACTTC
.,TRBV28,.,TRBJ2-5,CASSTRWDSLGETQYF,TGTGCCAGCAGTACTCGGTGGGACTCCTTGGGGGAGACCCAGTACTTC
once,TRBV2,TRBD1,TRBJ1-5,CASSDRGRNQPQHF,TGTGCCAGCAGTGACAGGGGGCGCAATCAGCCCCAGCATTTT
few,TRBV5-6,.,TRBJ1-1,CASSQYGGHTEAFF,TGTGCCAGCAGCCAATACGGGGGACACACTGAAGCTTTCTTT
.,TRBV19,TRBD1,TRBJ2-2,CATQGVWLNTGELFF,TGTGCCACTCAGGGGGTTTGGTTGAACACCGGGGAGCTGTTTTTT
.,TRBV27,.,TRBJ2-7,CASSSRQGWNEQYF,TGTGCCAGCAGTTCCCGGCAGGGGTGGAACGAGCAGTACTTC
once,TRBV10-2,.,TRBJ2-7,CASRRGPLSYEQYF,TGCGCCAGCAGGCGGGGACCGTTATCCTACGAGCAGTACTTC
.,TRBV27,.,TRBJ1-2,CASSLSPSDGRGSGYTF,TGTGCCAGCAGTTTATCGCCCTCGGACGGCCGGGGAAGCGGCTACACCTTC
.,TRBV18,.,TRBJ1-3,CASSPEVSGNTIYF,TGTGCCAGCTCACCCGAGGTTTCTGGAAACACCATATATTTT
.,TRBV5-4,TRBD1,TRBJ2-2,CASSWGTGATGELFF,TGTGCCAGCAGCTGGGGAACAGGGGCCACCGGGGAGCTGTTTTTT
.,TRBV11-2,TRBD1,TRBJ1-4,CAIAGQIDEKLFF,TGTGCCATCGCGGGACAGATAGATGAAAAACTGTTTTTT
medium-sized,TRBV10-2,.,TRBJ1-2,CASSENWNYGYTF,TGCGCCAGCAGTGAGAACTGGAACTATGGCTACACCTTC
.,TRBV7-9,TRBD1,TRBJ2-5,CASSSEGAQETQYF,TGTGCCAGCAGCTCCGAGGGGGCTCAAGAGACCCAGTACTTC
.,TRBV5-6,.,TRBJ2-6,CASRGLSGANVLTF,TGTGCCAGCAGGGGCCTCTCTGGGGCCAACGTCCTGACTTTC
.,TRBV27,TRBD1,TRBJ1-6,CASTIRDRGNSPLHF,TGTGCCAGCACCATCCGGGACAGGGGGAATTCACCCCTCCACTTT